The 9 T cell receptor beta chains in this list originate from one sample, sequenced in a study of shared clonotypes between healthy human individuals. Sequenced by immunoSEQ multiplex PCR; TCRdb stores in-frame clones only, minus some. The repertoire has approximately 1,000,000 clones, approximately 78% of them found once; the top ten carry approximately 0.52%. The sample comprised memory CD4+ T cells from PBMCs. Regarding subset: CD45RA-negative fraction. Source of these receptors: a man between 18 and 29 years old in good health. Some clones in this sample may be carry-over from other donors' samples.

This clone was observed once. The J gene is TRBJ1-1, the V gene TRBV19; 9 bases agree with TRBD1. The CDR3 is made up of 13 amino acids. Germline V gene data show CDR1 as LNHDA and CDR2 as SQIVND (reference sequence). V gave up 10 bases and J gave up 5 bases; unmatched junction bases: 8. CDR3 sequence: CATADRGLTEAFF. For the CDR3, the DNA is TGTGCCACCGCGGACAGGGGTCTTACTGAAGCTTTCTTT.

The chain has TRBV2 and TRBJ2-1; D remains unclear. With 2 bases removed from V and 5 bases from J, the gap between germline ends came to 7 bases. Germline-derived CDR1 and CDR2 are SNHLY and FYNNEI. The CDR3 is 13 amino acids. The CDR3 reads CASSERKNNEQFF. CDR3 nucleotide sequence: TGTGCCAGCAGTGAACGGAAGAACAATGAGCAGTTCTTC.

This chain connects TRBV5-1 to TRBJ2-3, with 7 bases fitting TRBD1. Germline CDR1 reads SGHRS; CDR2 reads YFSETQ. This CDR3 has 15 amino acids. V lost 4 bases to trimming and J lost 2 bases; unmatched junction nucleotides: 7. CDR3 protein: CASSATGTATDTQYF. The CDR3 nucleotides read TGCGCCAGCAGCGCGACCGGGACAGCCACAGATACGCAGTATTTT.

In its sample, this clone was seen once. The chain employs TRBV6-6 and TRBJ1-2, with D possibly TRBD1 on 5 matching bases. Per germline, CDR1 MNHNY and CDR2 SVGAGI (reference sequence). The length of the CDR3 is 11 residues. Trimming removed 10 bases at V and 4 bases at J, with 10 bases between. The CDR3 DNA sequence: TGTGCCATCGGGGCTGCCTATGGCTACACCTTC. Translated, it gives CAIGAAYGYTF.

This clone was recorded only once. The V gene is TRBV5-1, the J gene TRBJ2-7; 9 bases line up with TRBD1. The germline V gene encodes CDR1 SGHRS and CDR2 YFSETQ. V shed 0 bases and J 4 bases; nucleotides not matched to a gene: 5. This CDR3 has 15 residues. The CDR3 bases are TGCGCCAGCAGCTTGGGGACAGGGGTTGGTTACGAGCAGTACTTC. This sequence encodes CASSLGTGVGYEQYF. Based on the CDR3 plus reference TRBV5-1 and TRBJ2-7, the full variable domain is KAGVTQTPRYLIKTRGQQVTLSCSPISGHRSVSWYQQTPGQGLQFLFEYFSETQRNKGNFPGRFSGRQFSNSRSEMNVSTLELGDSALYLCASSLGTGVGYEQYFGPGTRLTVT.

This clone was found once. The chain uses TRBV4-1 and TRBJ1-1, with TRBD1 identical over 7 bases. Per the germline V gene, CDR1 is MGHRA and CDR2 is YSYEKL. CDR3 length: 17 amino acids. V lost 2 bases and J lost 1; bases outside the gene matches: 10. CDR3 coding DNA: TGCGCCAGCAGCCAACACGGACAGGAGAGAGGGAACACTGAAGCTTTCTTT. Translation: CASSQHGQERGNTEAFF.

This clone was seen only once. The CDR3 nucleotides are TGTGCCAGCAGTTGGGGTTCTGAAGCTTTCTTT. Translating it yields CASSWGSEAFF. This sequence joins TRBV25-1 and TRBJ1-1, with unresolved D. Between the trimmed V and J ends, which lost 5 bases and 6 bases, there was a span of 7 bases. Germline CDR1 reads MGHDK; CDR2 reads SYGVNS. CDR3 size: 11 residues.

In this sample, this clone turned up once. The chain employs TRBV29-1 and TRBJ2-7; possibly TRBD1 for D (6 bases). Germline values: CDR1 SQVTM, CDR2 ANQGSEA. The CDR3 spans 12 residues. The V gene lost 4 bases and the J gene lost 6 bases, with 13 bases spanning the gap. DNA of the CDR3: TGCAGCGTTGGGGCAGGGGCGAGCGAGCAGTACTTC. Translating gives CSVGAGASEQYF.

This clone was found a few times. The chain recombines TRBV11-2 with TRBJ2-2; D gene uncertain. V was trimmed by 3 bases and J by 5 bases, leaving 4 bases between them. There are 12 residues in the CDR3. CDR1 and CDR2 from the germline V gene are SGHAT and FQNNGV. In DNA form, the CDR3 reads TGTGCCAGCAGCTTGACTACCGGGGAGCTGTTTTTT. It translates to CASSLTTGELFF.